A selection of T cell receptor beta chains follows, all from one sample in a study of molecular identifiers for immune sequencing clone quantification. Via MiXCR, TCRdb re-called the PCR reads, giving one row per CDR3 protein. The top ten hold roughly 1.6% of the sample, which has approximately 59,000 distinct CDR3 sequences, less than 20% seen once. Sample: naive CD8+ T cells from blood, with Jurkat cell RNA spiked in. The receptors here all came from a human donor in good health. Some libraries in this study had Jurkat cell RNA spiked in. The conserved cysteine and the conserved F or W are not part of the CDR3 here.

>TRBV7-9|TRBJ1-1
ASSLLNTEAY
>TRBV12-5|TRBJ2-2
ASGLGLAGPGELF
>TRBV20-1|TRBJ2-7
SARTLTSGRSYEQY
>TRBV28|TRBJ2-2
ASSHNTGELF
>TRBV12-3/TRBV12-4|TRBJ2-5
ASSQPGQGKETQY
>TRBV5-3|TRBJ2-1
ARSSGLTVEQF
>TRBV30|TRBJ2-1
AWSAIGTGGYNEQF
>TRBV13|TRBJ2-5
ASSLGMMAETQY
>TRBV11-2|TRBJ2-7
ASSPGTPPYEQY
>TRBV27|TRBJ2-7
ASSGPGTSSYEQY
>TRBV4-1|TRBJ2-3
ASSQEFSSVADTQY
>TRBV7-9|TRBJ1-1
ASSLTYLQGSEAF
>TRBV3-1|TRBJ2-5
ASSQTSLAQETQY
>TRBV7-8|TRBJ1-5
ASSAGTGAQPQH
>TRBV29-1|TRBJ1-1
SVEGDNPEAF
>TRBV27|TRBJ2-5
ASSLRTSGQETQY
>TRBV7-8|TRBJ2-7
ASSVGPGGRNEQY
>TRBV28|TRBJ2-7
ASSLSGQGYEQY
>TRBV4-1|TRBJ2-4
ASGQPAMGSLAQY
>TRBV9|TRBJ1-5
ASSAGTEYGNQPQH
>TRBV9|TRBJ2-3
ASTMDPDTQY
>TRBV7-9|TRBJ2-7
ASSEGRLRHEQY
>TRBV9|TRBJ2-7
TSSLATGSDEQY
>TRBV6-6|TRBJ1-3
ASSYSIGIGNTIY
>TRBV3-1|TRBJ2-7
ASSQDRGPGPQKKDYEQY
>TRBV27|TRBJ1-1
ASSFKGRGPEAF
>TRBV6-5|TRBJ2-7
ASSYSERPYEQY
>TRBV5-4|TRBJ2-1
ASSLAGSDEQI
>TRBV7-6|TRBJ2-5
ASSGYHGETQY
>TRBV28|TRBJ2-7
ASSWERDPAYEQY